This TCR beta chain was identified in a study of T-cell reconstitution after alpha-beta-depleted transplantation in children. During its preparation, the TCRbeta library received unique molecular identifiers. MiXCR, run by TCRdb on the PCR reads, gives a single entry per CDR3 protein. Here the sample spans 300,000 to 400,000 distinct CDR3 sequences, about a quarter being singletons. This CDR3 contains 14 residues. Germline CDR1 DFQATT, CDR2 SNEGSKA (reference sequence). The V end lost 5 bases, the J end lost 1 base, and 11 bases lay between the germline ends. This clonotype has just a few counts. The receptor was isolated from a male patient aged 10 to 17 who had a stem cell transplant for acute lymphoblastic leukemia, so the T cells may come from the graft donor. This sample comprised PBMCs, mostly from graft donor cells, obtained 180 days after TCRalphabeta/CD19-depleted stem cell transplant. V is TRBV20-1 and J is TRBJ2-2; possibly TRBD2 for D (5 bases). As DNA, the CDR3 is TGCAGTGCTCCGAGCGGTGGGAACACCGGGGAGCTGTTTTTT. Its translation: CSAPSGGNTGELFF.